These 25 T cell receptor beta chains share one sample of origin, sequenced in a study of CD8+ T cells in alopecia areata. Isolated RNA was reverse transcribed into cDNA used as the sequencing template. Generated by immunoSEQ multiplex PCR, the TCRdb table keeps only in-frame clones and is missing some. The table has 100,000 to 150,000 clones, 60% to 65% seen once. Treatment indicated: oral pan-JAK inhibitor, 5-10 mg twice daily. Here the sequenced sample was CD4+ T cells sorted from blood, taken at week 4, from a patient treated with tofacitinib. The receptors were sampled from a human donor with alopecia areata.

The chain is built from TRBV29-1 and TRBJ2-2; maybe TRBD1 (5 bases). The germline V gene has CDR1 SQVTM and CDR2 ANQGSEA. The CDR3 consists of 12 residues. Trimming removed 3 bases from V and 4 bases from J, with 6 bases in between. CDR3: CSVDRVTGELFF. For the CDR3, the DNA is TGCAGCGTTGACAGGGTCACCGGGGAGCTGTTTTTT.

Points on this clone: This CDR3 is also generated by other DNA sequences in the sample. The genes are TRBV7-2 and TRBJ2-7; D not certain. The CDR3 totals 12 residues. V dropped 4 bases and J dropped 1 base, with 5 bases sitting between them. Germline assignment: CDR1 SGHTA and CDR2 FQGNSA. DNA for the CDR3: TGTGCCAGCAGCTCATCGTCCTACGAGCAGTACTTC. It encodes CASSSSSYEQYF.

The chain combines TRBV11-1 with TRBJ2-7; TRBD1 matches at 9 bases. The CDR3 is made up of 13 amino acids. CDR1 and CDR2 (germline): SGHAT, FQDESV (reference sequence). The J segment lost 2 bases and the V segment lost 6 bases, leaving 2 bases of the junction unmatched. CDR3 DNA sequence: TGTGCCAGCAGACGACAGGGGGCCTACGAGCAGTACTTC. Its protein product is CASRRQGAYEQYF.

This CDR3 reads CAWSVLSGRGRNYGYTF. CDR3 nucleotides: TGTGCCTGGAGTGTACTCTCGGGCAGGGGGCGCAACTATGGCTACACCTTC. The chain employs TRBV30 and TRBJ1-2; 8 positions agree with TRBD1. CDR1 and CDR2 from the germline V gene are GTSNPN and SVGIG (reference sequence). CDR3 length: 17 amino acids. Germline trimming cut 0 bases from V and 2 bases from J; bases unmatched to any gene: 11.

The gene calls are TRBV7-9 and TRBJ1-1; D is unclear. Germline V gene lookup returns CDR1 SEHNR and CDR2 FQNEAQ (reference sequence). The CDR3 is 11 amino acids. Trimming removed 5 bases at V and 3 bases at J, with 4 bases between. The CDR3 here is CASSEDTEAFF. CDR3 DNA sequence: TGTGCCAGCAGCGAGGACACTGAAGCTTTCTTT.

The chain recombines TRBV29-1 with TRBJ1-6; tentatively, D is TRBD1 (5 bases). The CDR3 contains 13 residues. CDR1 SQVTM and CDR2 ANQGSEA come from the germline V gene. Trimming pared 4 bases from V and 10 bases from J, leaving 14 bases between. Written as DNA, the CDR3 is TGCAGCGTTGGTCAGGGCCCTGGGTCACCCCTCCACTTT. It specifies CSVGQGPGSPLHF.

This chain joins TRBV7-9 and TRBJ1-2; D possibly corresponds to TRBD1 (5 bases). The germline V and J ends were trimmed by 0 bases and 7 bases, with 12 bases remaining between them. Germline assignment: CDR1 SEHNR and CDR2 FQNEAQ (reference sequence). The length of the CDR3 is 14 residues. The CDR3: CASSLADRGGGYTF. The CDR3 DNA follows: TGTGCCAGCAGCTTAGCGGATCGCGGGGGTGGCTACACCTTC.

Concerning this clone itself: This sample includes further DNA sequences coding for the same CDR3. As DNA, the CDR3 is TGTGCCAGCAGCCGACCCGAGAACACTGAAGCTTTCTTT. Translation gives CASSRPENTEAFF. This chain connects TRBV4-2 to TRBJ1-1; no clear D. The CDR3 spans 13 residues. Germline values: CDR1 LGHNA, CDR2 YNFKEQ. The germline V and J ends were trimmed by 4 bases and 1 base, with 7 bases remaining between them.

The sample holds one count of this clone. V is TRBV27 and J is TRBJ1-2; no clear D gene. Trimming took off 4 bases at V and 5 bases at J, with 11 bases between the two ends. Germline V CDR1 and CDR2: MNHEY, SMNVEV (reference sequence). The CDR3 consists of 13 residues. As DNA, the CDR3 is TGTGCCAGCAGTTCCTCCATGGGGTATGGCTACACCTTC. It translates to CASSSSMGYGYTF.

This clone appeared a few times. The CDR3 reads CASSLAGEKLFF. For the CDR3, the DNA is TGTGCCAGCAGCTTAGCTGGTGAAAAACTGTTTTTT. The gene calls are TRBV13 and TRBJ1-4; D is unresolved. Germline lookup yields CDR1 PRHDT and CDR2 FYEKMQ (reference sequence). There are 12 residues in the CDR3. Between the trimmed V and J ends, which lost 1 base and 7 bases, there was a span of 4 bases.

This clone was picked up a small number of times. This chain joins TRBV5-1 and TRBJ2-3; D gene unclear. From germline, CDR1 is SGHRS and CDR2 YFSETQ. Between the trimmed V and J ends, which lost 3 bases and 0 bases, there was a span of 8 bases. The CDR3 is 14 residues long. CDR3 nucleotide sequence: TGCGCCAGCAGCTCGGACGGAAGCACAGATACGCAGTATTTT. Its translation is CASSSDGSTDTQYF.

In this sample, this clone turned up a few times. The CDR3 DNA is TGTGCCATCAGTGAGTCGGGTAGCACCGGGGAGCTGTTTTTT. Its protein is CAISESGSTGELFF. The chain carries TRBV10-3 and TRBJ2-2; D call uncertain. The V gene lost 0 bases and the J gene lost 4 bases, with 6 bases spanning the gap. CDR1 and CDR2 from the germline V gene are ENHRY and SYGVKD. The CDR3 extends over 14 amino acids.

Only one count was recorded for this clone. The chain uses TRBV7-2 and TRBJ2-5; TRBD1 might be the D (6 bases). Germline loops: CDR1 SGHTA, CDR2 FQGNSA. With 5 bases removed from V and 7 bases from J, the gap between germline ends came to 17 bases. The CDR3 has 14 residues. The CDR3 sequence is CASSPQGLGGTQYF. DNA for the CDR3: TGTGCCAGCAGCCCACAGGGCTTAGGTGGGACCCAGTACTTC. Supplemented by reference TRBV7-2 and TRBJ2-5, the full variable domain reads GAGVSQSPSNKVTEKGKDVELRCDPISGHTALYWYRQSLGQGLEFLIYFQGNSAPDKSGLPSDRFSAERTGGSVSTLTIQRTQQEDSAVYLCASSPQGLGGTQYFGPGTRLLVL.

This chain uses TRBV28 with TRBJ1-1, with 7 bases that match TRBD1. Germline assignment: CDR1 MDHEN and CDR2 SYDVKM. CDR3 size: 16 residues. The V gene end was trimmed by 3 bases and the J gene end by 0 bases; junction bases not matched to a gene: 7. The CDR3 DNA reads as TGTGCCAGCAGTTTGTGGCAGGGGGGAATGAACACTGAAGCTTTCTTT. Protein: CASSLWQGGMNTEAFF.

The V call is TRBV5-6, the J call TRBJ2-1; 10 bases map to TRBD1. V lost 4 bases, J lost 3 bases, and 10 bases stayed unmatched. The CDR3 extends over 17 amino acids. CDR1 and CDR2 (germline): SGHDT, YYEEEE. This chain's CDR3 is CASSPPETGGFYNEQFF. The CDR3 DNA follows: TGTGCCAGCAGCCCACCCGAGACAGGGGGCTTCTACAATGAGCAGTTCTTC.

The chain is built from TRBV18 and TRBJ1-1, with a possible D match to TRBD1 (6 bases). The V and J ends lost 2 bases and 0 bases respectively, with 13 bases between them. CDR1 KGHSH and CDR2 LQKENI come from the germline V gene. The CDR3 covers 16 residues. In DNA, the CDR3 is TGTGCCAGCTCACCAGAGACAGGAGTCATGAACACTGAAGCTTTCTTT. This codes for CASSPETGVMNTEAFF.

The CDR3 loop reads CASGEVGGYEQYF. In nucleotides, the CDR3 is TGTGCCAGCGGGGAAGTAGGGGGCTACGAGCAGTACTTC. The gene calls are TRBV7-2 and TRBJ2-7; maybe TRBD1 (6 bases). Germline values: CDR1 SGHTA, CDR2 FQGNSA. V was cut by 8 bases and J by 3 bases, with 14 bases left in between. CDR3 length: 13 residues.

This clone was picked up a small number of times. CDR3 nucleotide sequence: TGCAGCGCCTCGACAGGGGGATACAATCAGCCCCAGCATTTT. Its protein product is CSASTGGYNQPQHF. The chain uses TRBV29-1 and TRBJ1-5, with 9 bases identical to TRBD1. The CDR3 is 14 amino acids. The J segment lost 3 bases and the V segment lost 7 bases, leaving 7 bases of the junction unmatched. The germline gives CDR1 SQVTM, CDR2 ANQGSEA. Looking up the rest from reference TRBV29-1 and TRBJ1-5 gives the full variable domain: SAVISQKPSRDICQRGTSLTIQCQVDSQVTMMFWYRQQPGQSLTLIATANQGSEATYESGFVIDKFPISRPNLTFSTLTVSNMSPEDSSIYLCSASTGGYNQPQHFGDGTRLSIL.

The V and J genes are TRBV30 and TRBJ1-5, with 8 nucleotides matching TRBD1. This CDR3 region has 14 residues. Germline assignment: CDR1 GTSNPN and CDR2 SVGIG (reference sequence). V dropped 2 bases and J dropped 4; count of bases not matched to a gene: 4. The CDR3 DNA is TGTGCCTGGAGTCCGGGACAGGCTAATCAGCCCCAGCATTTT. Translating it yields CAWSPGQANQPQHF. Supplemented by reference TRBV30 and TRBJ1-5, the full variable domain reads SQTIHQWPATLVQPVGSPLSLECTVEGTSNPNLYWYRQAAGRGLQLLFYSVGIGQISSEVPQNLSASRPQDRQFILSSKKLLLSDSGFYLCAWSPGQANQPQHFGDGTRLSIL.

This clone has just one count. The chain carries TRBV28 and TRBJ1-1; D is uncertain. V lost 1 base and J 0 bases, leaving 6 bases between the germline ends. This CDR3 region has 14 residues. The germline gives CDR1 MDHEN, CDR2 SYDVKM. CDR3 nucleotide sequence: TGTGCCAGCAGTTTATACAGCCTGAACACTGAAGCTTTCTTT. Residues: CASSLYSLNTEAFF.

This chain joins TRBV7-2 and TRBJ2-2; D is uncertain. V was pared by 3 bases and J by 4 bases, with 9 bases between. Germline CDR1 reads SGHTA; CDR2 reads FQGNSA. CDR3 length equals 14 residues. Here the CDR3 DNA reads TGTGCCAGCAGCTTCCGGCGAATCACCGGGGAGCTGTTTTTT. This gives the protein CASSFRRITGELFF.

The table lists this clone with a few counts. The chain joins TRBV5-1 to TRBJ2-3; 8 bases match TRBD2. V lost 4 bases, J lost 10 bases, and 14 bases stayed unmatched. The CDR3 runs to 15 residues. Germline-derived CDR1 and CDR2 are SGHRS and YFSETQ. This CDR3 reads CASSQPGLGVRAQYF. CDR3 in DNA: TGCGCCAGCAGCCAACCGGGACTAGGGGTGCGGGCGCAGTATTTT.

This clone was found a few times. This rearrangement joins TRBV5-1 to TRBJ2-3; tentative D call: TRBD1 (7 bases). Trimming took 6 bases from V and 4 from J, leaving 15 bases between them. Germline-derived CDR1 and CDR2 are SGHRS and YFSETQ. The CDR3 consists of 14 residues. The CDR3 reads CASTGRGASDTQYF. DNA for the CDR3: TGCGCCAGCACCGGCAGGGGGGCGTCAGATACGCAGTATTTT.

The chain couples TRBV2 to TRBJ2-3, with D unclear. This CDR3 comprises 11 residues. CDR1 SNHLY and CDR2 FYNNEI come from the germline V gene. With 3 bases removed from V and 6 bases from J, the gap between germline ends came to 4 bases. The CDR3 nucleotides read TGTGCCAGCAGTGAGGTGGATACGCAGTATTTT. This translates into CASSEVDTQYF.

This clone has more than one count but fewer than ten. The genes are TRBV14 and TRBJ2-7, with D tentatively TRBD1 (6 bases). Germline assignment: CDR1 SGHDN and CDR2 FVKESK. This CDR3 region has 13 residues. The V end lost 7 bases, the J end lost 6 bases, and 16 bases lay between the germline ends. CDR3 region: CASNRDWLSEQYF. CDR3 nucleotide sequence: TGTGCCAGCAACAGGGATTGGCTGAGCGAGCAGTACTTC.